This paragraph reports one TCR beta chain. This entry belongs to a study of T cell responses to AZD1222 COVID-19 vaccine. The table came from immunoSEQ multiplex PCR; TCRdb's copy has only in-frame clones and leaves some out. Seen here are roughly 130,000 clones, under 95% observed once, and the top ten hold 2.5% to 4%. The CDR3 spans 13 residues. V was pared by 2 bases and J by 7 bases, with 9 bases between. Looked up from germline, CDR1 is LNHDA and CDR2 is SQIVND (reference sequence). The gene calls are TRBV19 and TRBJ2-1; no clear D gene. The TCR originated in an adult in good health. Sequences were derived from peripheral blood, sampled on day 0 of AZD1222 vaccination. In nucleotides, the CDR3 is TGTGCCAGTAGTATACCGGACGGGAATGAGCAGTTCTTC. This encodes CASSIPDGNEQFF.